Listed below are T cell receptor beta chains from one sample, sequenced in a study of post-analysis software for immune sequencing data. From the PCR reads, TCRdb called clonotypes with MiXCR, one entry per CDR3 protein. This repertoire shows around 190,000 distinct CDR3 sequences, 25% to 35% found once; its top ten account for approximately 3.6%. Source material: blood. The receptors stem from a girl aged 2 to 17 with multiple sclerosis. CDR3s include the opening cysteine and the closing phenylalanine or tryptophan. The order of the fields is J gene, V gene, D gene, clone size, CDR3 protein, CDR3 DNA. D genes are given only for firm matches. Rows may omit the clone size; those that give it use once, few, many or a size class.

>TRBJ1-1|TRBV7-9|TRBD1|NA
CASSLADRGNTEAFF
TGTGCCAGCAGCTTAGCGGACAGGGGGAACACTGAAGCTTTCTTT
>TRBJ2-3|TRBV12-3/TRBV12-4|TRBD2|once
CASSLSLAGGRTDTQYF
TGTGCCAGCAGTTTATCCCTAGCGGGAGGTCGAACAGATACGCAGTATTTT
>TRBJ1-6|TRBV21-1|NA|NA
CASSKDRFCSPLHF
TGTGCCAGCAGCAAAGATAGGTTCTGTTCACCCCTCCACTTT
>TRBJ2-3|TRBV29-1|NA|many
CSVTRERTSTDTQYF
TGCAGCGTGACCCGGGAGAGAACTAGCACAGATACGCAGTATTTT
>TRBJ2-5|TRBV27|TRBD1|NA
CASSSHRGSETQYF
TGTGCCAGCAGTTCCCACAGGGGGAGTGAGACCCAGTACTTC
>TRBJ2-1|TRBV7-9|TRBD1|many
CASSLPLVGTDNEQFF
TGTGCCAGCAGCTTACCTTTGGTAGGGACAGACAATGAGCAGTTCTTC
>TRBJ1-2|TRBV20-1|NA|many
CSARGGGGYTF
TGCAGTGCTAGAGGGGGCGGGGGCTACACCTTC
>TRBJ2-5|TRBV11-2|NA|many
CASSLWTEETQYF
TGTGCCAGCAGCTTATGGACAGAGGAGACCCAGTACTTC
>TRBJ2-5|TRBV4-2|NA|many
CASSQDLSRGLQQETQYF
TGTGCCAGCAGCCAAGACTTGTCTCGCGGACTACAGCAAGAGACCCAGTACTTC
>TRBJ1-1|TRBV28|TRBD1|few
CASSYWDRRNTEAFF
TGTGCCAGCAGTTACTGGGACAGGAGGAACACTGAAGCTTTCTTT
>TRBJ2-3|TRBV9|NA|many
CASSVVALADTQYF
TGTGCCAGCAGCGTAGTCGCCTTAGCGGATACGCAGTATTTT
>TRBJ2-5|TRBV11-2|TRBD2|NA
CASRRLAGGGETQYF
TGTGCCAGCAGAAGACTAGCGGGAGGAGGGGAGACCCAGTACTTC
>TRBJ2-5|TRBV20-1|NA|many
CSANSDKQETQYF
TGCAGTGCTAACAGTGACAAACAAGAGACCCAGTACTTC
>TRBJ2-1|TRBV12-3/TRBV12-4|TRBD2|NA
CASSLSTSGREQFF
TGTGCCAGCAGTCTATCGACTAGCGGGAGGGAGCAGTTCTTC
>TRBJ1-2|TRBV5-6|NA|NA
CASSLVNYGYTF
TGTGCCAGCAGCTTGGTAAACTATGGCTACACCTTC
>TRBJ1-5|TRBV18|NA|few
CASSPLGGPEQPQHF
TGTGCCAGCTCACCCCTCGGGGGGCCGGAACAGCCCCAGCATTTT
>TRBJ2-7|TRBV5-1|NA|many
CASSSLLTYEQYF
TGCGCCAGCAGTTCCTTACTGACCTACGAGCAGTACTTC
>TRBJ1-2|TRBV2|TRBD1|NA
CASSEAGSGTAYGYTF
TGTGCCAGCAGTGAAGCCGGCTCAGGGACAGCCTATGGCTACACCTTC
>TRBJ2-7|TRBV3-1|NA|many
CASSPLRGGSGEQYF
TGTGCCAGCAGCCCCCTACGCGGGGGCTCGGGCGAGCAGTACTTC
>TRBJ1-1|TRBV6-5|NA|NA
CASTHQGLGAAEAFF
TGTGCCAGCACCCACCAGGGGTTGGGGGCGGCTGAAGCTTTCTTT
>TRBJ1-1|TRBV7-6|NA|NA
CASSLESGPSEAFF
TGTGCCAGCAGCTTAGAATCGGGCCCCAGCGAGGCTTTCTTT